This TCR beta chain was found in a study of T cells in tuberculosis (dated by TCRdb to the late 2010s). Describing the broader study: In the study, CD1B tetramers and high-throughput TCR immunosequencing were combined to characterize T cells specific for the mycobacterial lipid antigen glucose monomycolate (GMM). A South African clinical cohort compared IGRA-negative adolescents, IGRA-positive adolescents with latent tuberculosis and adults with active tuberculosis, under 13 per group. PBMC from active tuberculosis patients were archived either before standard anti-tuberculosis treatment began or within 7 days of the start of that treatment. Results the study describes overall, beyond this receptor: Shorter CDR3-alpha lengths in active tuberculosis patients partly drove the smaller NN-distances, and the TCR-beta difference was not statistically significant. Compared with IGRA-negative controls, TCR-alpha repertoires from active tuberculosis had smaller mean NN-distances to GMM-specific TCRs, which suggests that these TCRs underwent clonal expansion. With the diverse GMM-specific repertoire as input, a classifier achieved roughly 90% accuracy (AUROC around 0.88), whereas GEM motif frequencies as input gave 60% to 70% accuracy. Clinical samples were selected based on the availability of cryopreserved specimens, with adults included as active tuberculosis cases and adolescents included as controls.

Notes on this clone: Its antigen remains undetermined. No base qualities exist here, and no much larger clone lies one base off it.

What the time point label conveys for this sample: new active TB diagnosis, blood taken before or within 7 days of starting treatment. Patients with active tuberculosis were defined as newly diagnosed, HIV-seronegative South African adults aged 18 years or older. Active tuberculosis was confirmed by positive sputum smear microscopy and/or positive M. tuberculosis culture. Unsorted cryopreserved PBMC were immunosequenced, covering on average roughly 100,000 T cells per clinical donor. CDR1 LGHNA and CDR2 YNFKEQ are derived from the germline V gene. From its cysteine to its phenylalanine, the CDR3 spans 14 amino acids. The sequence is cut down to CDR3 DNA, 42 bases in frame from base 1. A distance of 11 bases separates the germline ends of V and J, which lose 1 base and 5 bases respectively. The immunoSEQ multiplex PCR assay was used to generate TCR libraries, with TCR-beta and/or TCR-alpha/delta assays applied to each sample. The amplified TCR libraries were sequenced using the Illumina high-throughput platform. Regarding the original processing steps: Clustering and dimensionality reduction relied on pairwise TCRdist distances among GMM-specific receptors from T cells that were either sorted ex vivo or expanded in vitro. The score assigned to each clinical repertoire was mean NN-distance, meaning the average TCRdist to the nearest 10% of tetramer-positive reference sequences. To compute GEM TCR motif frequency, the fraction of unique TCRs matching known GEM sequences by V/J usage and CDR3 length was calculated. Active tuberculosis was classified by linear discriminant analysis with leave-one-out cross-validation, implemented in scikit-learn. Drawn from immuneACCESS, this table holds only the in-frame rearrangements with V and J called that TCRdb kept. Clones are partly lost; checked studies trace under half to an unresolved V gene and leave the rest unexplained. That table is the source of V, J and clone size, and D and trimming were worked out from the DNA. Here the sample has tens of thousands of clones; 91% occur a single time. The ten largest clones capture less than 2.5% of the sample.

This sequence uses TRBV4-2 and TRBJ1-2; the D gene is perhaps TRBD1, on 5 matching bases. The sequencing used PBMCs, collected at tuberculosis diagnosis. The receptor was isolated from an adult with tuberculosis. The DNA reads TGTGCCAGCAGCCAAGGGGTGGAGGGGTATGGCTACACCTTC. Translated, it gives CASSQGVEGYGYTF.